Listed here are 31 T cell receptor beta chains from one sample, sequenced in a study of cytomegalovirus exposure and HLA in healthy donors. PCR primers comprised 60 Vbeta and 13 Jbeta primers. TCRdb's table, derived via immunoSEQ multiplex PCR, lists solely in-frame clones and lacks some. The table shows around 150,000 clones, with 75% to 85% occurring only once. The source material was PBMCs. These receptors were taken from a girl aged 2 to 10 in good health and CMV-seropositive.

The chain has TRBV5-1 and TRBJ2-1; 12 nucleotides agree with TRBD2. With 3 bases clipped from V and 10 bases from J, the junction kept 8 bases outside the gene matches. CDR3 size: 15 residues. In germline, CDR1 is SGHRS, CDR2 YFSETQ. CDR3: CASSWLAGGPGEQFF. CDR3 bases: TGCGCCAGCAGCTGGCTAGCGGGAGGGCCCGGGGAGCAGTTCTTC.

DNA of the CDR3: TGTGCCAGCACCGCGGGGGGTAGGGTTTTAGACACTGAAGCTTTCTTT. It translates to CASTAGGRVLDTEAFF. The chain uses TRBV28 and TRBJ1-1; weak D call: TRBD1 (5 bases). The germline V gene has CDR1 MDHEN and CDR2 SYDVKM. With 7 bases removed from V and 3 bases from J, the gap between germline ends came to 21 bases. This CDR3 contains 16 residues.

This clone appeared a few times. The chain links TRBV15 to TRBJ2-2; no clear D gene. CDR3 length: 13 residues. Germline V gene lookup returns CDR1 LNHNV and CDR2 YYDKDF (reference sequence). V was shortened by 4 bases and J by 3 bases, with 6 bases between the two germline ends. This CDR3 reads CATSNSYTGELFF. The CDR3 nucleotides read TGTGCCACCAGCAACTCTTACACCGGGGAGCTGTTTTTT.

The chain recombines TRBV6-5 with TRBJ2-2; D ambiguous. V was trimmed by 2 bases and J by 0 bases, leaving 10 bases between them. CDR3 length: 16 amino acids. CDR1 is MNHEY and CDR2 is SVGAGI in the germline V gene. The chain's CDR3 is CASSYGTVANTGELFF. CDR3 DNA sequence: TGTGCCAGCAGTTACGGCACAGTAGCGAACACCGGGGAGCTGTTTTTT.

The chain couples TRBV7-9 to TRBJ2-1, with a possible D match to TRBD1 (6 bases). Germline CDR1 reads SEHNR; CDR2 reads FQNEAQ (reference sequence). CDR3 length: 13 amino acids. V lost 5 bases and J 6 bases, leaving 11 bases between the germline ends. The CDR3 sequence: CASSIDRTNEQFF. CDR3 DNA sequence: TGTGCCAGCAGCATCGACAGGACCAATGAGCAGTTCTTC.

The rearrangement joins TRBV5-1 to TRBJ1-4; TRBD1 agrees at 7 bases. Trimming at V came to 4 bases and at J to 6 bases, leaving 9 bases not matched to a gene. The CDR3 spans 15 residues. Germline CDR1 SGHRS, CDR2 YFSETQ. CDR3 residues: CASSSRGQYYEKLFF. The CDR3 DNA follows: TGCGCCAGCAGCAGTAGGGGACAGTATTATGAAAAACTGTTTTTT.

The CDR3 nucleotides are TGTGCCAGCAGCTCGGGACAGGTGGGCGAGCAGTACTTC. This sequence encodes CASSSGQVGEQYF. The chain employs TRBV6-5 and TRBJ2-7; 8 bases align to TRBD1. The CDR3 contains 13 residues. Germline CDR1 MNHEY, CDR2 SVGAGI. With V trimmed by 6 bases and J by 6 bases, 7 bases remained unmatched.

The chain links TRBV29-1 to TRBJ2-3; D is uncertain. The CDR3 totals 13 residues. Germline loops: CDR1 SQVTM, CDR2 ANQGSEA. V dropped 2 bases and J dropped 6 bases, with 12 bases sitting between them. The CDR3 DNA reads as TGCAGCGTTGAAAAGACAATCAGGGATACGCAGTATTTT. Translated: CSVEKTIRDTQYF.

This chain links TRBV5-6 with TRBJ1-5; D uncertain. With 2 bases removed from V and 4 bases from J, the gap between germline ends came to 13 bases. Germline values: CDR1 SGHDT, CDR2 YYEEEE. This CDR3 has 15 residues. CDR3 protein: CASSFGGFGNQPQHF. The CDR3 region has the DNA TGTGCCAGCAGCTTCGGAGGGTTTGGAAATCAGCCCCAGCATTTT.

The table lists this clone with a few counts. One junction end disagrees with the germline gene, perhaps due to a read error. The chain links TRBV19 to TRBJ1-2; 7 nucleotides line up with TRBD1. The CDR3 consists of 12 residues. The germline gives CDR1 LNHDA, CDR2 SQIVND (reference sequence). The CDR3 is CASSIGGEGYTF. CDR3 bases: TGTGCCAGTAGCATAGGGGGCGAAGGCTACACCTTC.

The J gene is TRBJ1-1, the V gene TRBV30; D gene uncertain. Germline values: CDR1 GTSNPN, CDR2 SVGIG (reference sequence). This CDR3 is built from 13 residues. V lost 3 bases to trimming and J lost 0 bases, with 8 bases between them. This CDR3 reads CAWRRGMNTEAFF. Here the CDR3 DNA reads TGTGCCTGGAGACGCGGAATGAACACTGAAGCTTTCTTT.

This sequence joins TRBV29-1 and TRBJ1-1, with 8 nucleotides matching TRBD1. V trimming: 6 bases; J trimming: 6 bases; junction bases outside the gene matches: 12. The V gene's germline CDR1 is SQVTM and CDR2 ANQGSEA. CDR3 size: 14 residues. DNA of the CDR3: TGCAGCGTCAAACCCCAGGGGGCAGGGTCTGAAGCTTTCTTT. As protein: CSVKPQGAGSEAFF.

This sequence joins TRBV5-5 and TRBJ2-1, with unresolved D. Between the trimmed V and J ends, which lost 2 bases and 4 bases, there was a span of 7 bases. Germline CDR1 reads SGHKS; CDR2 reads YYEKEE (reference sequence). The CDR3 is made up of 13 amino acids. CDR3 loop: CASSFDLYNEQFF. The DNA for the CDR3 is TGTGCCAGCAGCTTCGACTTATACAATGAGCAGTTCTTC.

The chain joins TRBV30 to TRBJ2-5, with 14 positions matching TRBD2. This CDR3 comprises 16 residues. The trim removed 3 bases at V and 5 bases at J, leaving 8 bases unmatched. The germline V gene has CDR1 GTSNPN and CDR2 SVGIG (reference sequence). CDR3: CAWRLPGLAGEETQYF. Written as DNA, the CDR3 is TGTGCCTGGAGACTCCCGGGACTAGCGGGAGAGGAGACCCAGTACTTC.

V gene TRBV30 combines with J gene TRBJ1-1, with D perhaps matching TRBD1 (6 bases). Germline CDR1 is GTSNPN and CDR2 is SVGIG (reference sequence). The V end lost 0 bases, the J end lost 6 bases, and 8 bases lay between the germline ends. The CDR3 runs to 12 residues. The CDR3 sequence is CAWSVRGSEAFF. CDR3 in DNA: TGTGCCTGGAGTGTTAGGGGGTCTGAAGCTTTCTTT.

The V and J genes are TRBV5-6 and TRBJ1-2; 8 bases map to TRBD1. Germline-derived CDR1 and CDR2 are SGHDT and YYEEEE. The CDR3 length is 13 residues. The V segment lost 3 bases and the J segment 6 bases; nucleotides outside the gene matches: 4. CDR3: CASSYQTGDGYTF. Written as DNA, the CDR3 is TGTGCCAGCAGCTACCAGACAGGGGATGGCTACACCTTC. Full variable domain (remainder filled in from reference TRBV5-6 and TRBJ1-2): DAGVTQSPTHLIKTRGQQVTLRCSPKSGHDTVSWYQQALGQGPQFIFQYYEEEERQRGNFPDRFSGHQFPNYSSELNVNALLLGDSALYLCASSYQTGDGYTFGSGTRLTVV.

This clone was recorded once. This chain joins TRBV5-1 and TRBJ2-3, with 8 bases identical to TRBD1. The ends lost 2 bases at V and 3 bases at J; junction bases unmatched: 2. Germline values: CDR1 SGHRS, CDR2 YFSETQ. The CDR3 length is 14 residues. The CDR3 DNA reads TGCGCCAGCAGCTTTCAGGGGGCAACAGATACGCAGTATTTT. Protein sequence: CASSFQGATDTQYF.

This chain connects TRBV4-1 to TRBJ1-4; D may be TRBD1 (5 bases). Trimming took 2 bases from V and 7 from J, leaving 14 bases between them. CDR1 is MGHRA, CDR2 YSYEKL, per germline. This CDR3 comprises 15 residues. CDR3 coding DNA: TGCGCCAGCAGCCAAACGACAGCCCTTATTGAAAAACTGTTTTTT. Translated: CASSQTTALIEKLFF.

This chain links TRBV4-1 with TRBJ2-2; the D is unclear. CDR1 is MGHRA and CDR2 is YSYEKL in the germline V gene. V was clipped by 0 bases and J by 3 bases, with 11 bases between them. The CDR3 is 16 amino acids. DNA of the CDR3: TGCGCCAGCAGCCAAGACACTTTCCTTTACACCGGGGAGCTGTTTTTT. Translating gives CASSQDTFLYTGELFF.

The chain combines TRBV5-4 with TRBJ1-1; D not certain. The CDR3 is 15 amino acids. V was trimmed by 1 base and J by 2 bases, leaving 12 bases between them. Germline CDR1 reads SGHNT; CDR2 reads YYREEE (reference sequence). The CDR3 coding sequence is TGTGCCAGCAGCTTGCCGGGTTACACTAACACTGAAGCTTTCTTT. Translation: CASSLPGYTNTEAFF.

The gene calls are TRBV5-5 and TRBJ1-4; 10 positions match TRBD1. In germline, CDR1 is SGHKS, CDR2 YYEKEE (reference sequence). The CDR3 is 19 residues long. Trimming took 2 bases from V and 3 from J; bases not matched to a gene: 13. Written as DNA, the CDR3 is TGTGCCAGCAGCTTCCTCCCCCCGACAGGGGGCGGGTCTAATGAAAAACTGTTTTTT. It specifies CASSFLPPTGGGSNEKLFF.

The chain uses TRBV27 and TRBJ2-1, with 7 bases lining up with TRBD1. This CDR3 region has 16 residues. The germline CDR1 and CDR2 sequences are MNHEY and SMNVEV (reference sequence). The trim removed 5 bases at V and 3 bases at J, leaving 10 bases unmatched. CDR3 residues: CASSPGGLFLYNEQFF. In nucleotides, the CDR3 is TGTGCCAGCAGTCCAGGGGGTCTTTTTCTCTACAATGAGCAGTTCTTC.

V and J are TRBV30 and TRBJ2-1; 8 nucleotides match TRBD2. The CDR3 is 16 residues long. CDR1 is GTSNPN and CDR2 is SVGIG in the germline V gene (reference sequence). The junction had 8 bases not matched to a gene; V was cut back by 2 bases and J by 2 bases. CDR3 bases: TGTGCCTGGAGTTCAAGACTGCGGGGGGCCTACAATGAGCAGTTCTTC. It translates to CAWSSRLRGAYNEQFF.

This sequence joins TRBV4-1 and TRBJ2-3, with D possibly being TRBD2 (5 bases). Germline CDR1 and CDR2: MGHRA and YSYEKL. The length of the CDR3 is 12 residues. V lost 1 base to trimming and J lost 7 bases, with 6 bases between them. CDR3 DNA sequence: TGCGCCAGCAGCCAAGTCGGGAATACGCAGTATTTT. Its translation is CASSQVGNTQYF.

The rearrangement links TRBV27 to TRBJ2-7; 16 bases are shared with TRBD2. With V trimmed by 9 bases and J by 7 bases, 9 bases remained unmatched. Looked up from germline, CDR1 is MNHEY and CDR2 is SMNVEV (reference sequence). The CDR3 runs to 15 residues. DNA of the CDR3: TGTGCCAGTGAGCCCCGGGGACTAGCGGGAGGGGAGCAGTACTTC. Translating gives CASEPRGLAGGEQYF.

V gene TRBV6-5 combines with J gene TRBJ2-7; D remains unclear. Germline-derived CDR1 and CDR2 are MNHEY and SVGAGI. CDR3 size: 13 residues. Trimming took 4 bases from V and 0 from J, leaving 7 bases between them. CDR3 amino acids: CASSSPLSYEQYF. CDR3 sequence (DNA): TGTGCCAGCAGTTCCCCCCTCTCCTACGAGCAGTACTTC.

The J gene is TRBJ2-5, the V gene TRBV5-1; D is unresolved. Per the germline V gene, CDR1 is SGHRS and CDR2 is YFSETQ. The V gene lost 2 bases and the J gene lost 5 bases, with 7 bases spanning the gap. The CDR3 contains 12 residues. In DNA form, the CDR3 reads TGCGCCAGCAGCTTATACGGGGAGACCCAGTACTTC. Its translation: CASSLYGETQYF.

In its sample, this clone was seen a few times. The chain employs TRBV21-1 and TRBJ1-1; TRBD1, the D gene given by the table, was not confirmed from the DNA. TRBV21-1 is reported as a pseudogene. The CDR3 contains 13 residues. Here the CDR3 DNA reads TGTGCCACAGTCTGGGACACCTCCACTGAAGCTTTCTTT. It codes for CATVWDTSTEAFF.

This rearrangement joins TRBV30 to TRBJ1-2; possibly TRBD1 for D (6 bases). The germline gives CDR1 GTSNPN, CDR2 SVGIG (reference sequence). This CDR3 contains 13 residues. Trimming pared 1 base from V and 6 bases from J, leaving 12 bases between. Here the CDR3 DNA reads TGTGCCTGGAGTGACGGGGGGGGCCATGGCTACACCTTC. Residues: CAWSDGGGHGYTF. The full variable domain, completed using reference TRBV30 and TRBJ1-2, is SQTIHQWPATLVQPVGSPLSLECTVEGTSNPNLYWYRQAAGRGLQLLFYSVGIGQISSEVPQNLSASRPQDRQFILSSKKLLLSDSGFYLCAWSDGGGHGYTFGSGTRLTVV.

This clone was counted a single time. The chain employs TRBV28 and TRBJ2-1; 9 positions agree with TRBD2. J lost 5 bases, V lost 3 bases, and 5 bases had no gene match. Germline CDR1 and CDR2: MDHEN and SYDVKM. CDR3 size: 15 residues. The CDR3: CASSFGTSRNNEQFF. Written as DNA, the CDR3 is TGTGCCAGCAGTTTCGGGACTAGCAGAAACAATGAGCAGTTCTTC.

The chain combines TRBV27 with TRBJ2-6; tentative D call: TRBD1 (5 bases). Germline V lookup: CDR1 MNHEY, CDR2 SMNVEV (reference sequence). This CDR3 comprises 14 residues. With 3 bases removed from V and 4 bases from J, the gap between germline ends came to 7 bases. In nucleotides, the CDR3 is TGTGCCAGCAGTTTCGCAGGGGGGGCCAACGTCCTGACTTTC. This translates into CASSFAGGANVLTF.